This record covers a single TCR beta chain. Random hexamers were used to reverse transcribe the RNA input (0.5 to 1 ug). Across 54 Vbeta and 13 Jbeta, TCR beta CDR3 was amplified with immunoSEQ multiplex PCR. TCRdb re-called the immunoSEQ multiplex PCR reads through MiXCR, storing one row per CDR3 protein. The sample lists over 140,000 distinct CDR3 sequences; over 90% were seen once. This entry belongs to a study of CD8 T cells in Susac syndrome. Germline CDR1 SGHAT, CDR2 FQDESV (reference sequence). Trimming left V 5 bases short and J 8 bases short, with 13 bases between. The CDR3 loop spans 12 amino acids. TEMRA cells were enriched by FACS, while CD8+ and CD4+ T cells were obtained through a negative isolation that was performed magnetically.

The rearrangement links TRBV11-1 to TRBJ2-7; possibly TRBD2 for D (5 bases). Sample: CD4+ T cells from PBMCs. The receptor was isolated from a human donor with Susac syndrome. CDR3 sequence: CASSPDYAKQYF. The CDR3 DNA reads as TGTGCCAGCAGCCCAGACTACGCTAAGCAGTACTTC.